The source of this T cell receptor beta chain is a study of T-cell reconstitution after alpha-beta-depleted transplantation in children. Preparation of the TCRbeta library used unique molecular identifiers. TCRdb recomputed calls from the PCR reads with MiXCR, one row per CDR3 protein. The sample lists fewer than 550,000 distinct CDR3 sequences; roughly an eighth were seen once. The CDR3 runs 11 residues. The V end lost 5 bases, the J end lost 15 bases, and 14 bases lay between the germline ends. Comments on this clonotype: Its antigen is currently unknown.

Study-wide points: Surviving recipient T cells and thymic progenitors accounted for the high day-60 TCRbeta diversity observed in some patients. About two months after transplant, alpha-beta T cells reportedly came from several hundred expanded graft clones.

Sequencing used PBMCs, mostly from graft donor cells, obtained 180 days after TCRalphabeta/CD19-depleted stem cell transplant. The receptor was isolated from a female patient between 2 and 15 years old who had a stem cell transplant for aplastic anemia, so the T cells may come from the graft donor. The chain couples TRBV12-3 or TRBV12-4 to TRBJ2-1; D might be TRBD1 or TRBD2, each matching 5 bases. The CDR3 region has the DNA TGTGCCAGCAGTCTAGGGGACCCGGCGTTCTTC. It yields the protein CASSLGDPAFF.